A selection of T cell receptor beta chains follows, all from one sample in a study of regulatory T cells in long-lasting Graves disease. A single record per CDR3 protein comes from TCRdb applying MiXCR to the multiplex PCR reads. The profile shows 350,000 to 450,000 distinct CDR3 sequences, over 15% of them singletons. The data also belong to a second study, concerning T cells in Graves' hyperthyroidism and ophthalmopathy.

Sequencing was performed on peripheral blood mononuclear cells (PBMCs), taken at new diagnosis, from a patient treated with antithyroid drugs. The receptors stem from a man aged 35 to 55 with Graves disease. Both conserved end residues are part of each CDR3. A D gene is named only where the DNA matches it firmly. Rows give clone size only sometimes, using once, few, many, or a class for an expanded clone.

size	J	V	length	D	CDR3	DNA
-	TRBJ1-3	TRBV6-4	14	-	CASSQPGPGNTIYF	TGTGCCAGCAGCCAACCGGGACCTGGAAACACCATATATTTT
-	TRBJ1-2	TRBV5-1	15	TRBD1	CASSSDPGTGGGYTF	TGCGCCAGCAGCTCCGACCCAGGGACAGGGGGGGGCTACACCTTC
many	TRBJ2-3	TRBV4-1	18	-	CASSQPSFEVSQTDTQYF	TGCGCCAGCAGCCAACCCTCGTTTGAGGTGTCACAAACAGATACGCAGTATTTT
few	TRBJ1-1	TRBV5-4	16	-	CASSLDGVTRGTEAFF	TGTGCCAGCAGCTTGGATGGGGTTACAAGGGGCACTGAAGCTTTCTTT
-	TRBJ2-6	TRBV6-1	19	-	CASSERTWGMSSGANVLTF	TGTGCCAGCAGTGAACGAACATGGGGCATGAGCTCTGGGGCCAACGTCCTGACTTTC
many	TRBJ1-5	TRBV18	15	-	CASSPSRTAHQPQHF	TGTGCCAGCTCACCAAGTAGGACAGCCCATCAGCCCCAGCATTTT
many	TRBJ2-3	TRBV5-1	16	TRBD2	CASSLGGLAGADTQYF	TGCGCCAGCTCTCTGGGAGGACTAGCGGGCGCAGATACGCAGTATTTT
many	TRBJ1-4	TRBV20-1	14	-	CSGEPDSQNEKLFF	TGCAGTGGGGAACCCGACAGCCAAAACGAAAAACTGTTTTTT
-	TRBJ1-2	TRBV9	16	-	CASSVDLSRGVYGYTF	TGTGCCAGCAGCGTAGATCTAAGTAGGGGAGTCTATGGCTACACCTTC
many	TRBJ2-7	TRBV5-1	15	-	CASSPGHGISYEQYF	TGCGCCAGCAGCCCGGGACACGGAATCTCCTACGAGCAGTACTTC
many	TRBJ2-7	TRBV12-3/TRBV12-4	15	-	CASSPSRGSSYEQYF	TGTGCCAGCAGTCCATCCAGGGGCAGCTCCTACGAGCAGTACTTC
many	TRBJ2-3	TRBV5-1	15	TRBD1	CASRTGQGARDTQYF	TGCGCCAGCAGAACCGGACAGGGGGCACGAGATACGCAGTATTTT
-	TRBJ1-5	TRBV10-3	14	-	CAISESGYNQPQHF	TGTGCCATCAGTGAGTCGGGTTACAATCAGCCCCAGCATTTT
-	TRBJ1-1	TRBV12-3/TRBV12-4	14	-	CASSALAGHTEAFF	TGTGCCAGCAGCGCTCTAGCGGGGCACACTGAAGCTTTCTTT
many	TRBJ2-7	TRBV7-2	16	-	CASSLSGAMGGYEQYF	TGTGCCAGCAGCTTATCGGGGGCCATGGGGGGCTACGAGCAGTACTTC
many	TRBJ2-5	TRBV2	15	-	CASSDRGGPQETQYF	TGTGCCAGCAGTGACAGAGGGGGGCCCCAAGAGACCCAGTACTTC
-	TRBJ2-5	TRBV2	13	-	CASSEGTQETQYF	TGTGCCAGCAGTGAAGGGACCCAAGAGACCCAGTACTTC
few	TRBJ2-3	TRBV5-6	15	TRBD1	CASSAQGILTDTQYF	TGTGCCAGCAGCGCACAGGGGATTCTCACAGATACGCAGTATTTT
many	TRBJ2-5	TRBV5-1	13	-	CASRVMGQETQYF	TGCGCCAGCAGGGTTATGGGGCAGGAGACCCAGTACTTC
many	TRBJ1-2	TRBV5-1	15	TRBD1	CASSSTGGAGYGYTF	TGCGCCAGCAGCTCGACAGGGGGCGCCGGCTATGGCTACACCTTC
many	TRBJ2-1	TRBV4-1	15	-	CASSLRGQEHNEQFF	TGCGCCAGCAGCCTACGCGGGCAGGAGCACAATGAGCAGTTCTTC
many	TRBJ2-1	TRBV5-1	16	TRBD1	CASSLNLGTDYNEQFF	TGCGCCAGCAGCTTGAACCTCGGGACAGACTACAATGAGCAGTTCTTC
few	TRBJ2-4	TRBV5-1	14	-	CASSLEGGGNIQYF	TGCGCCAGCAGCTTGGAAGGCGGTGGAAACATTCAGTACTTC